The following is a T cell receptor (beta chain) sequence with its context. The sample belongs to a study of blood T cell repertoires in COVID-19. Method: immunoSEQ multiplex PCR; TCRdb's copy keeps in-frame clones and lacks some. The table has tens of thousands of clones, roughly four fifths seen once. The CDR3 has 16 amino acids. The V segment lost 4 bases and the J segment 0 bases; nucleotides outside the gene matches: 4. Germline loops: CDR1 SGHRS, CDR2 YFSETQ. This sequence was found in a middle-aged man with acute or convalescent COVID-19. The sample consisted of peripheral blood. The chain carries TRBV5-1 and TRBJ2-1, with 10 bases fitting TRBD2. CDR3 residues: CASSRIAGGSYNEQFF. CDR3 in DNA: TGCGCCAGCAGCCGTATAGCGGGGGGCTCCTACAATGAGCAGTTCTTC.